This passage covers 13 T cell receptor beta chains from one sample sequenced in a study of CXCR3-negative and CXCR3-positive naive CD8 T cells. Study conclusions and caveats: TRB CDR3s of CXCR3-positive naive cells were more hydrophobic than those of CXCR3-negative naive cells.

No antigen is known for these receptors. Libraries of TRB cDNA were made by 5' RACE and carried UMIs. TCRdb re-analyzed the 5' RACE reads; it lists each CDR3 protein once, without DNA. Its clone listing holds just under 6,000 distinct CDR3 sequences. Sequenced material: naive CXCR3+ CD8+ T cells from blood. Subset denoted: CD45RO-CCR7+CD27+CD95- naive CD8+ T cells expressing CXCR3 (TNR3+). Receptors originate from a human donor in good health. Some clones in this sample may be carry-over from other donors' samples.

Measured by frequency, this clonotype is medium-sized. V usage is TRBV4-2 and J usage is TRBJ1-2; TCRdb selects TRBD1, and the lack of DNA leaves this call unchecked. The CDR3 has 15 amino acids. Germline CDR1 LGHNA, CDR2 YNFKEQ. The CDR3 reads CASSPGQEANYGYTF.

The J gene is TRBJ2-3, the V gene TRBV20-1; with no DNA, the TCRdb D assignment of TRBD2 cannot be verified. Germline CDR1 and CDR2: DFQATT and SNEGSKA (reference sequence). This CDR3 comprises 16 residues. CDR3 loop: CSASDWTSGVTDTQYF.

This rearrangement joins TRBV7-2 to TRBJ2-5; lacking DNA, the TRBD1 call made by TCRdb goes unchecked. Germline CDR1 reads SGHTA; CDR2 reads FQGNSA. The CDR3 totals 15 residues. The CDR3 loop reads CASSPAGGPRETQYF.

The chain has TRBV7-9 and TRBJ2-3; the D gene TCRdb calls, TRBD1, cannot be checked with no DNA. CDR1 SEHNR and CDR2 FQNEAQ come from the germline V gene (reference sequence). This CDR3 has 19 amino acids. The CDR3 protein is CASSSPLKGTGVHTDTQYF.

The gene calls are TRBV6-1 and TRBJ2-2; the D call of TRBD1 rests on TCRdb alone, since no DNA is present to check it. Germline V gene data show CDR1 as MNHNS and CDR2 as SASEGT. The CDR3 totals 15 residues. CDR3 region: CASSHGTGTPGELFF.

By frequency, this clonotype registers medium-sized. CDR3 sequence reads: CASSPSGGSYEQYF. The V call is TRBV7-9, the J call TRBJ2-7; TCRdb's D call of TRBD1 is untestable without DNA. CDR1 is SEHNR and CDR2 is FQNEAQ in the germline V gene (reference sequence). This CDR3 is 14 amino acids long.

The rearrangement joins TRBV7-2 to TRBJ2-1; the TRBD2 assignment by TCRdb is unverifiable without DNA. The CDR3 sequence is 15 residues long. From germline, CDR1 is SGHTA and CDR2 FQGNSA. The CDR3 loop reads CASSLGTSGSDEQFF.

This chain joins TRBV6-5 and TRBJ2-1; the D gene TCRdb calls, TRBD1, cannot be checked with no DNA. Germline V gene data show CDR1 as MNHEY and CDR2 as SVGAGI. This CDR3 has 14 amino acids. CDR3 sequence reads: CPSSFEQGGYEQFF.

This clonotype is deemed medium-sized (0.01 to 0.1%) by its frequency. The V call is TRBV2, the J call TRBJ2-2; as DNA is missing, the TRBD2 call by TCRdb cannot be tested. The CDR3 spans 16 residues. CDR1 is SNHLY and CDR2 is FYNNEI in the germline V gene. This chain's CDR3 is CASSPGLAWETGELFF.

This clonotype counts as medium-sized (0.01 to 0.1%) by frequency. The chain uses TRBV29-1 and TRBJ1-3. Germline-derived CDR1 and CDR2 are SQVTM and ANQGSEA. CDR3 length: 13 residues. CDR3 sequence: CSVDGDAGNTIYF.

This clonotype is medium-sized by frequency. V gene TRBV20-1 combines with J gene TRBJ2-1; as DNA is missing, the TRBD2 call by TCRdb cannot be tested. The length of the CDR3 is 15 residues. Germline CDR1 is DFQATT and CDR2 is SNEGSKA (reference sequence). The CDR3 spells CSAAEVPAGLNEQFF.

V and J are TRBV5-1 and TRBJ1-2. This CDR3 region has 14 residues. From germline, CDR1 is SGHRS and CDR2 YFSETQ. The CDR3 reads CASSPRKGLEGYTF.

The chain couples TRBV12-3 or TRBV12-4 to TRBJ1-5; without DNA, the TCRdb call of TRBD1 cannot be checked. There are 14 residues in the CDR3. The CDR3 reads CASSLTVSNQPQHF.